These 25 T cell receptor beta chains share one sample of origin, sequenced in a study of blood T cell repertoires in COVID-19. Sequencing was performed with immunoSEQ multiplex PCR; in TCRdb, only in-frame clones are kept and a portion is missing. Of about 380,000 clones in the sample, about 85% were seen once. Sequenced sample: peripheral blood. The receptors were gathered from a woman younger than 30 with acute or convalescent COVID-19.

In its sample, this clone was seen a few times. The rearrangement uses TRBV10-2 and TRBJ2-2, with 7 nucleotides matching TRBD1. J gave up 0 bases and V 6 bases, and 10 bases lay outside the gene matches. The V gene's germline CDR1 is WSHSY and CDR2 SAAADI. The CDR3 runs to 17 residues. Written as DNA, the CDR3 is TGCGCCAGCAGCCCACAGGGGCCCACGCCGAACACCGGGGAGCTGTTTTTT. This codes for CASSPQGPTPNTGELFF.

In its sample, this clone was seen a few times. The V gene is TRBV12-3 or TRBV12-4, the J gene TRBJ1-3; D is ambiguous. Deletions cut 7 bases from V and 0 bases from J, with 7 bases between. The length of the CDR3 is 13 residues. The CDR3 reads CASTGNSGNTIYF. CDR3 coding DNA: TGTGCCAGCACGGGTAACTCTGGAAACACCATATATTTT.

V gene TRBV19 combines with J gene TRBJ2-3; possible D gene TRBD2, 6 bases. The CDR3 sequence is 15 residues long. The germline V gene encodes CDR1 LNHDA and CDR2 SQIVND (reference sequence). V lost 6 bases to trimming and J lost 5 bases, with 18 bases between them. The CDR3 DNA reads as TGTGCCAGTAGCGCTAGCGACGCCAAAGGAGATACGCAGTATTTT. It encodes CASSASDAKGDTQYF.

This chain connects TRBV12-3 or TRBV12-4 to TRBJ1-2; a weak D match, TRBD1 (6 bases). The V and J ends lost 6 bases and 2 bases respectively, with 10 bases between them. The CDR3 loop spans 13 amino acids. CDR3 sequence (DNA): TGTGCCAGCAGCTGGGGGGGCAACTATGGCTACACCTTC. Amino acid sequence: CASSWGGNYGYTF.

Only one count was recorded for this clone. The rearrangement uses TRBV11-2 and TRBJ1-1, with D maybe TRBD1 (6 bases). The CDR3 has 18 residues. CDR1 SGHAT and CDR2 FQNNGV come from the germline V gene. The V end was cut by 1 base, the J end by 3 bases, with 21 bases between. The CDR3 loop is CASSLVSPTGSPYTEAFF. The DNA of the CDR3 is TGTGCCAGCAGCTTAGTATCACCAACAGGGTCGCCGTACACTGAAGCTTTCTTT. Full variable domain (outside the CDR3, taken from reference TRBV11-2 and TRBJ1-1): EAGVAQSPRYKIIEKRQSVAFWCNPISGHATLYWYQQILGQGPKLLIQFQNNGVVDDSQLPKDRFSAERLKGVDSTLKIQPAKLEDSAVYLCASSLVSPTGSPYTEAFFGQGTRLTVV.

This clone was seen once. The chain links TRBV7-3 to TRBJ1-1, with 11 bases fitting TRBD1. Germline V gene sequence: CDR1 SGHTA, CDR2 FQGTGA. Trimming cost V 3 bases and J 5 bases; bases outside gene matches: 8. The CDR3 consists of 16 residues. The CDR3 region has the DNA TGTGCCAGCAGCTTGATCGCCGGGACAGGGGGGACTGAAGCTTTCTTT. Translated, it gives CASSLIAGTGGTEAFF.

The J gene is TRBJ2-2, the V gene TRBV7-3, with TRBD2 matching 7 bases. The germline gives CDR1 SGHTA, CDR2 FQGTGA. The CDR3 totals 14 residues. After removal of 2 bases from V and 6 bases from J, the junction contained 3 bases not matched to a gene. The CDR3 DNA reads as TGTGCCAGCAGCTTAGTAGCGGGCGCCGGGGAGCTGTTTTTT. Protein product: CASSLVAGAGELFF.

CDR3 in amino acids: CASSYGSVLNYGYTF. The CDR3 DNA reads as TGCGCCAGCAGCTACGGGTCCGTTCTTAACTATGGCTACACCTTC. The rearrangement joins TRBV5-1 to TRBJ1-2, with no clear D. Germline assignment: CDR1 SGHRS and CDR2 YFSETQ. The V end lost 3 bases, the J end lost 1 base, and 13 bases lay between the germline ends. The CDR3 contains 15 residues. Drawing the rest from reference TRBV5-1 and TRBJ1-2, the complete variable domain is KAGVTQTPRYLIKTRGQQVTLSCSPISGHRSVSWYQQTPGQGLQFLFEYFSETQRNKGNFPGRFSGRQFSNSRSEMNVSTLELGDSALYLCASSYGSVLNYGYTFGSGTRLTVV.

This chain connects TRBV19 to TRBJ1-4; D perhaps matches TRBD1 (6 bases). The CDR3 runs to 14 residues. V was pared by 6 bases and J by 8 bases, with 16 bases between. Germline CDR1 is LNHDA and CDR2 is SQIVND (reference sequence). CDR3 DNA: TGTGCCAGTAGCCCCCGGGGGGGGCGCGAAAAACTGTTTTTT. This gives the protein CASSPRGGREKLFF.

The rearrangement joins TRBV2 to TRBJ1-2; D uncertain. V shed 1 base and J shed 9 bases, with 12 bases lying between them. CDR1 is SNHLY, CDR2 FYNNEI, per germline. The CDR3 runs 13 residues. CDR3 DNA: TGTGCCAGCAGTGAAGAGCTGATGAGTAGCTACACCTTC. It codes for CASSEELMSSYTF.

In DNA form, the CDR3 reads TGTGCCAGCATATGGGAGGTTTTGAGCAATCAGCCCCAGCATTTT. This codes for CASIWEVLSNQPQHF. V gene TRBV7-9 combines with J gene TRBJ1-5; D remains ambiguous. Germline-derived CDR1 and CDR2 are SEHNR and FQNEAQ (reference sequence). Trimming removed 7 bases at V and 1 base at J, with 14 bases between. CDR3 length equals 15 residues.

CDR3 in amino acids: CASSSPHAGANQPQHF. The CDR3 nucleotides read TGTGCCAGTAGTTCCCCCCACGCGGGGGCGAATCAGCCCCAGCATTTT. The chain couples TRBV19 to TRBJ1-5; D is perhaps TRBD1 (6 bases). CDR1 LNHDA and CDR2 SQIVND come from the germline V gene (reference sequence). This CDR3 has 16 amino acids. Trimming took off 5 bases at V and 4 bases at J, with 18 bases between the two ends.

A single count supports this clone. This CDR3 is CASRVGLHGYTF. Here the CDR3 DNA reads TGTGCCAGCAGAGTAGGACTCCATGGCTACACCTTC. This chain uses TRBV28 with TRBJ1-2, with D unresolved. This CDR3 is built from 12 residues. The germline CDR1 and CDR2 sequences are MDHEN and SYDVKM. V shed 6 bases and J shed 6 bases, with 11 bases lying between them.

The chain uses TRBV18 and TRBJ1-1; 8 nucleotides match TRBD1. V was clipped by 5 bases and J by 4 bases; unmatched bases: 9. Germline assignment: CDR1 KGHSH and CDR2 LQKENI. This CDR3 has 15 amino acids. The CDR3 nucleotides read TGTGCCAGCTCAATTCAGGGGGCGCGCGGCACTGAAGCTTTCTTT. Encoded protein: CASSIQGARGTEAFF.

The chain employs TRBV7-8 and TRBJ1-1; no firm D call. The V end was cut by 5 bases, the J end by 1 base, with 8 bases between. The CDR3 contains 13 residues. The germline gives CDR1 SGHVS, CDR2 FQNEAQ. The CDR3 coding sequence is TGTGCCAGCAGCGTCTACAGGAACACTGAAGCTTTCTTT. Amino acids: CASSVYRNTEAFF.

This chain uses TRBV3-1 (or the pseudogene TRBV3-2) with TRBJ1-1; D remains unclear. The V end lost 0 bases, the J end lost 8 bases, and 10 bases lay between the germline ends. The CDR3 has 13 amino acids. The germline CDR1 and CDR2 sequences are LGHDT and YNNKEL (reference sequence). The CDR3 DNA is TGTGCCAGCAGCCAAGAATTCGCGGGCGAAGCTTTCTTT. Its translation: CASSQEFAGEAFF.

The chain joins TRBV19 to TRBJ2-7; 9 bases align to TRBD2. The CDR3 has 16 amino acids. V shed 5 bases and J 0 bases; nucleotides not matched to a gene: 8. Germline V gene data show CDR1 as LNHDA and CDR2 as SQIVND (reference sequence). The CDR3 spells CASSPFLAGDSYEQYF. The DNA for the CDR3 is TGTGCCAGTAGTCCCTTTTTAGCGGGAGACTCCTACGAGCAGTACTTC.

This chain connects TRBV6-4 to TRBJ2-5, with D uncertain. This CDR3 contains 10 residues. The ends were cut back, 7 bases at V and 7 bases at J, with 7 bases in the middle. CDR1 MRHNA and CDR2 SNTAGT come from the germline V gene. CDR3 in DNA: TGTGCCAGCATTTCGGGGACCCAGTACTTC. It translates to CASISGTQYF.

The chain uses TRBV5-8 and TRBJ1-4; D is perhaps TRBD1 (6 bases). CDR1 and CDR2 (germline): SGHTS, YDEGEE. The CDR3 runs to 15 residues. V was shortened by 2 bases and J by 8 bases, with 16 bases between the two germline ends. The CDR3 reads CASSFWGQGNEKLFF. Written as DNA, the CDR3 is TGTGCCAGCAGCTTCTGGGGGCAGGGGAACGAAAAACTGTTTTTT.

The chain recombines TRBV19 with TRBJ1-4; D gene uncertain. Germline assignment: CDR1 LNHDA and CDR2 SQIVND (reference sequence). V was clipped by 3 bases and J by 7 bases, with 12 bases between them. The CDR3 runs 14 residues. Here the CDR3 reads CASSIESDREKLFF. The CDR3 nucleotides read TGTGCCAGTAGTATCGAATCAGATCGTGAAAAACTGTTTTTT.

This sequence joins TRBV12-3 or TRBV12-4 and TRBJ1-2; no clear D. The CDR3 consists of 12 residues. V lost 10 bases and J 0 bases, leaving 9 bases between the germline ends. As DNA, the CDR3 is TGTGCCACCACTCTAGCTAACTATGGCTACACCTTC. Translating gives CATTLANYGYTF.

The J gene is TRBJ2-5, the V gene TRBV6-5; D not resolved. CDR1 is MNHEY and CDR2 is SVGAGI in the germline V gene. Trimming removed 0 bases at V and 5 bases at J, with 16 bases between. This CDR3 region has 16 residues. The CDR3 DNA reads TGTGCCAGCAGTTACTCGAGGCTCCGGGTTTCGGAGACCCAGTACTTC. This translates into CASSYSRLRVSETQYF.

This clone was picked up a small number of times. The chain is built from TRBV2 and TRBJ2-1, with TRBD2 as a possible D gene (6 bases). The CDR3 runs to 15 residues. The V and J ends lost 7 bases and 3 bases respectively, with 16 bases between them. Germline-derived CDR1 and CDR2 are SNHLY and FYNNEI. In DNA, the CDR3 is TGTGCCAGCAAATTTAGCGCGGGGCTCTACAATGAGCAGTTCTTC. Translated, it gives CASKFSAGLYNEQFF. The complete variable domain, with remaining parts taken from reference TRBV2 and TRBJ2-1, reads EPEVTQTPSHQVTQMGQEVILRCVPISNHLYFYWYRQILGQKVEFLVSFYNNEISEKSEIFDDQFSVERPDGSNFTLKIRSTKLEDSAMYFCASKFSAGLYNEQFFGPGTRLTVL.

The rearrangement joins TRBV28 to TRBJ1-2; TRBD1 might be the D (6 bases). Germline CDR1 is MDHEN and CDR2 is SYDVKM. This CDR3 contains 14 residues. Trimming shortened V by 3 bases and J by 3 bases, and 11 bases separated the two germline ends. The CDR3 spells CASSLGAGDYGYTF. The CDR3 nucleotides are TGTGCCAGCAGTTTGGGAGCAGGGGACTATGGCTACACCTTC.

The CDR3 is CAWSGNRDYEQYF. The CDR3, as DNA: TGTGCCTGGAGTGGGAACAGAGACTACGAGCAGTACTTC. This chain connects TRBV30 to TRBJ2-7; D is undetermined. CDR1 and CDR2 (germline): GTSNPN, SVGIG (reference sequence). With 1 base removed from V and 3 bases from J, the gap between germline ends came to 10 bases. The CDR3 contains 13 residues.